This TCR beta chain derives from a study of blood T cell repertoires in COVID-19. About the research overall: Acute and convalescent COVID-19 samples came from the United States, Italy and Spain.

Between the trimmed V and J ends, which lost 6 bases and 3 bases, there was a span of 9 bases. Per germline, CDR1 SNHLY and CDR2 FYNNEI. This CDR3 is 12 amino acids long. Per the original data handling: Reference gene primers were amplified, and this amplification served to estimate nucleated cell counts. Some clones are missing from TCRdb's copy, which holds only in-frame ones; the method was immunoSEQ multiplex PCR. V, J and clone size reflect that table, while D and trimming were determined from the DNA. The table includes over 50,000 clones, more than 75% detected once. Input material: peripheral blood. The chain uses TRBV2 and TRBJ2-7, with D tentatively TRBD1 (5 bases). The receptor was isolated from a man between 60 and 70 years old with acute or convalescent COVID-19. CDR3 residues: CASSRQSYEQYF. The CDR3 region has the DNA TGTGCCAGCAGCCGACAGAGCTACGAGCAGTACTTC.